This paragraph covers one T cell receptor (beta chain) sequence. Per germline, CDR1 SGHVS and CDR2 FNYEAQ. CDR3 length equals 15 residues. The V end lost 6 bases, the J end lost 2 bases, and 13 bases lay between the germline ends. The entry originates in a study of blood T cell repertoires in COVID-19. Here immunoSEQ multiplex PCR was the method, and the copy in TCRdb shows in-frame clones only, minus some. The table includes about 200,000 clones, 70% to 90% detected once. This clonotype was obtained from a woman aged 45-60 years with active or convalescent COVID-19. The chain uses TRBV7-6 and TRBJ2-2; maybe TRBD1 (6 bases). Source material: peripheral blood. The CDR3 region is CASSTQGTNTGELFF. CDR3 DNA: TGTGCCAGCAGTACCCAAGGGACAAACACCGGGGAGCTGTTTTTT.